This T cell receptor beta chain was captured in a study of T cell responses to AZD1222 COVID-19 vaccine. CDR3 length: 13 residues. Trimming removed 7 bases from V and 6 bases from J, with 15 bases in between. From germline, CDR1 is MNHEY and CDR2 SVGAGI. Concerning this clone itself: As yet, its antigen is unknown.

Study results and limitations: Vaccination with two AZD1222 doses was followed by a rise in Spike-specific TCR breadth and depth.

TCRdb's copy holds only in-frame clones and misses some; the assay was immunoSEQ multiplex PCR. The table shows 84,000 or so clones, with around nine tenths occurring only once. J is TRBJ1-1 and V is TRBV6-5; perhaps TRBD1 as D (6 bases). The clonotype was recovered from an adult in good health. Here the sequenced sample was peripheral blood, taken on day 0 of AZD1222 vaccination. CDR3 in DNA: TGTGCCAGCAAGCTCGAACAGGGTGCTGAAGCTTTCTTT. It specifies CASKLEQGAEAFF.